The clone carrying this T cell receptor beta chain occurred once. This sample is part of a study of CD8 T cells in Susac syndrome. Reverse transcription of roughly 0.45 to 1 ug RNA was performed with random hexamers. MiXCR, run by TCRdb on the immunoSEQ multiplex PCR reads, gives a single entry per CDR3 protein. The sample lists about 120,000 distinct CDR3 sequences, 90% to 95% occurring once. Trimming removed 5 bases at V and 0 bases at J, with 12 bases between. CDR1 and CDR2 (germline): SGHAT, FQNNGV. The CDR3 contains 15 residues. The sample comprised CD8+ T cells from PBMCs. The rearrangement links TRBV11-2 to TRBJ2-3; no clear D gene. The receptor comes from a human donor with Susac syndrome. CDR3 sequence: CASSPRATSTDTQYF. The CDR3 region has the DNA TGTGCCAGCAGCCCGCGAGCGACGAGCACAGATACGCAGTATTTT.